This TCR beta chain was observed in a study of cytotoxic CD8 clonotypes in ibrutinib-treated CLL. Broader study findings: Starting clonality was above that of age-matched healthy donors and tracked circulating CD8+ T-cell counts. Public clonotypes proved infrequent, and on treatment they shrank or remained steady.

In the case of this clone: What it binds is unknown.

Some clones are missing from TCRdb's copy, which holds only in-frame ones; the method was immunoSEQ multiplex PCR. The sample shows more than 110,000 clones, roughly three quarters of them seen only once. Per germline, CDR1 SGHRS and CDR2 YFSETQ. V lost 2 bases, J lost 4 bases, and 9 bases lay in between. This CDR3 contains 13 residues. The V and J genes are TRBV5-1 and TRBJ2-5; D might be TRBD2 (6 bases). This specimen was PBMCs, taken after 24 months of ibrutinib treatment. The TCR sequence derives from a human donor with chronic lymphocytic leukemia. In DNA, the CDR3 is TGCGCCAGCAGCTTATCCGGGAGAGAGACCCAGTACTTC. The encoded protein is CASSLSGRETQYF.